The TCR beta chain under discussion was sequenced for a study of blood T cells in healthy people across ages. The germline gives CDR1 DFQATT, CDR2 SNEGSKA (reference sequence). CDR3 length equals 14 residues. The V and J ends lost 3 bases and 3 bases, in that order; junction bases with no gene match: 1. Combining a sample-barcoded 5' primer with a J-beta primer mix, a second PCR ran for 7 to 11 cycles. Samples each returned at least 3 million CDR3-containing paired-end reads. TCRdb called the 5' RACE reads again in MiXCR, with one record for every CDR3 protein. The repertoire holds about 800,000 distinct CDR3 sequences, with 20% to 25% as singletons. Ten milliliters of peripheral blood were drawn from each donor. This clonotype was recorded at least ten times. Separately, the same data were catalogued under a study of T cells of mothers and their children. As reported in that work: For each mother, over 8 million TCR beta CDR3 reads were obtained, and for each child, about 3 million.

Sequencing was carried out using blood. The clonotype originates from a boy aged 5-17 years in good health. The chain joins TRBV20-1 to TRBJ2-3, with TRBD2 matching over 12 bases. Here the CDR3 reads CSARTSGSTDTQYF. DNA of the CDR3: TGCAGTGCTAGGACTAGCGGGAGTACAGATACGCAGTATTTT.